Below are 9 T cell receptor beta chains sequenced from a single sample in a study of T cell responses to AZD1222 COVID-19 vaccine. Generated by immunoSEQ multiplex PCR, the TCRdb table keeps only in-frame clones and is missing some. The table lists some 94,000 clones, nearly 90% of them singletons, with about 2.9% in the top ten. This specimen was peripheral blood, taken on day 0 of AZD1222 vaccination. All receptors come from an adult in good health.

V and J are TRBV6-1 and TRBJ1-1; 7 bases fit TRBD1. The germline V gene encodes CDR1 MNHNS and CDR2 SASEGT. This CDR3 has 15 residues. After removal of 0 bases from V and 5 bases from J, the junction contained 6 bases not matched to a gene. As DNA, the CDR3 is TGTGCCAGCAGTGAAGCTAGACAGGGAGGGACTGAAGCTTTCTTT. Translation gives CASSEARQGGTEAFF.

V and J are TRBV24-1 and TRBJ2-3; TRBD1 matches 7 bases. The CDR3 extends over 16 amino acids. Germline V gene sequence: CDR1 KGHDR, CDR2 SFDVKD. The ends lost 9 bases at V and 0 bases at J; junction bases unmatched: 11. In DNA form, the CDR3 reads TGTGCCACCTCCCTGGGACAGTCAATTAGCACAGATACGCAGTATTTT. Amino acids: CATSLGQSISTDTQYF.

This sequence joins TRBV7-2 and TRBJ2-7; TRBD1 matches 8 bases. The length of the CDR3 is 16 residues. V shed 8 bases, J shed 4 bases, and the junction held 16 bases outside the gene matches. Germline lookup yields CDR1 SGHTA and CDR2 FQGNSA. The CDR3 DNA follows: TGTGCCAGCGCGGGGCCCGGAAGGACAGGGAGATACGAGCAGTACTTC. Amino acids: CASAGPGRTGRYEQYF.

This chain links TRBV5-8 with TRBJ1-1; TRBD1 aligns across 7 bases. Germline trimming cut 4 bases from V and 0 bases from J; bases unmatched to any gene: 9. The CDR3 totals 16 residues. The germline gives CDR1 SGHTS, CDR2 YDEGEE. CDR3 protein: CASSIRAGQLNTEAFF. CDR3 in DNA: TGTGCCAGCAGCATACGGGCGGGACAGCTGAACACTGAAGCTTTCTTT. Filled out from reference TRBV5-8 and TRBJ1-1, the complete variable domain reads EAGVTQSPTHLIKTRGQQATLRCSPISGHTSVYWYQQALGLGLQFLLWYDEGEERNRGNFPPRFSGRQFPNYSSELNVNALELEDSALYLCASSIRAGQLNTEAFFGQGTRLTVV.

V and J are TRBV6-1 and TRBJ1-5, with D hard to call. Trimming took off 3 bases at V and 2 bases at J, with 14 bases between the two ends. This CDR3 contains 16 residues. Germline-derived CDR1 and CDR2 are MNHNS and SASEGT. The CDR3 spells CASSEVSGSRNQPQHF. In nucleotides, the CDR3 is TGTGCCAGCAGTGAGGTCTCGGGTTCGCGCAATCAGCCCCAGCATTTT.

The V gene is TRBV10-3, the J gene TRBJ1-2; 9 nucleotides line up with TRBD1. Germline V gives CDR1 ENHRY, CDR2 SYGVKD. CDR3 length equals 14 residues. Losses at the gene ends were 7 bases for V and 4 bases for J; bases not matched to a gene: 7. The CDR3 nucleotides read TGTGCCATCACTAGGGACAGGGAGGGCTATGGCTACACCTTC. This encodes CAITRDREGYGYTF.

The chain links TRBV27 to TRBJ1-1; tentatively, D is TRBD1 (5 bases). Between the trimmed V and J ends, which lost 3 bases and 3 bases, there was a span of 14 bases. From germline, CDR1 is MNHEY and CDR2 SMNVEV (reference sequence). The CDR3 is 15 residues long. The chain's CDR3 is CASSLRGQGHTEAFF. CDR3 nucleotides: TGTGCCAGCAGTTTGCGAGGTCAGGGTCACACTGAAGCTTTCTTT.

CDR3 in amino acids: CASSDDPGTSGQSAYEQYV. DNA for the CDR3: TGTGCCAGCAGTGACGACCCCGGGACTAGCGGACAAAGCGCCTACGAGCAGTACGTC. The chain employs TRBV2 and TRBJ2-7, with TRBD2 matching over 11 bases. Looked up from germline, CDR1 is SNHLY and CDR2 is FYNNEI. The CDR3 has 19 residues. V lost 3 bases, J lost 2 bases, and 15 bases stayed unmatched.

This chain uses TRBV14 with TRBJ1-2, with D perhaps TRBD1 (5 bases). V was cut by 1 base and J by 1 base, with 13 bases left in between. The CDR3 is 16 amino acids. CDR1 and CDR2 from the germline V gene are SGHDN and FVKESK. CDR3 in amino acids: CASSQADGAVNYGYTF. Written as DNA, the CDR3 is TGTGCCAGCAGCCAAGCAGACGGGGCAGTTAACTATGGCTACACCTTC.